This entry features one T cell receptor (beta chain) sequence. The CDR3 is 14 amino acids. Per the germline V gene, CDR1 is SQVTM and CDR2 is ANQGSEA. V lost 6 bases and J 0 bases, leaving 13 bases between the germline ends. This sample is drawn from a study of blood T cell repertoires in COVID-19. Whole-study context: From T cells, B-cell-depleted T cells, or PBMCs came the material, which was cDNA or gDNA.

Clones were sequenced by immunoSEQ multiplex PCR, and TCRdb holds only the in-frame ones, with some missing. The table shows about 100,000 clones, with less than 85% occurring only once. This sequence joins TRBV29-1 and TRBJ2-3; a possible D gene is TRBD2 (5 bases). This TCR was recovered from a woman older than 75 with active or convalescent COVID-19. The sequencing input was peripheral blood. The CDR3, as DNA: TGCAGCGTCCGAGGGAGCGTGAGCACAGATACGCAGTATTTT. Translation gives CSVRGSVSTDTQYF.